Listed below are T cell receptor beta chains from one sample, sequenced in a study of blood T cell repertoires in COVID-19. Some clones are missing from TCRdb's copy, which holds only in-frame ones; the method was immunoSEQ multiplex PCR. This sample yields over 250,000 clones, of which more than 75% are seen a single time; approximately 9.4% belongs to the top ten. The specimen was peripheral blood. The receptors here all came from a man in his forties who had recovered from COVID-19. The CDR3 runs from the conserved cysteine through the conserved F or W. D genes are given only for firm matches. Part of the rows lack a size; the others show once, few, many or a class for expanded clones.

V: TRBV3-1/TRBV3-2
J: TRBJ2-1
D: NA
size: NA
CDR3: CASSVMAAGPYNEQFF
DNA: TGTGCCTCCTCCGTAATGGCAGCGGGTCCCTACAATGAGCAGTTCTTC

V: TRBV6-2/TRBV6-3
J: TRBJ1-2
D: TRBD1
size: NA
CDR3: CASSDRGPFGYTF
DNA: TGTGCCAGCAGCGACAGGGGGCCCTTTGGCTACACCTTC

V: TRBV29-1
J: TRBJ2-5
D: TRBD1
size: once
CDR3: CSVGGTGGLETQYF
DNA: TGCAGCGTTGGTGGGACAGGGGGCCTGGAGACCCAGTACTTC

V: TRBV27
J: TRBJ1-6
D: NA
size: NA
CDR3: CASSLVRGGGSPLHF
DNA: TGTGCCAGCAGTTTAGTAAGAGGGGGGGGGTCACCCCTCCACTTT

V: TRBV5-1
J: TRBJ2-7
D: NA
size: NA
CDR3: CASISTEDGKYEQYF
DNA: TGCGCCAGCATTTCAACGGAGGACGGGAAGTACGAGCAGTACTTC

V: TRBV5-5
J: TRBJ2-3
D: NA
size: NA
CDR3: CASSLLSGSTDTQYF
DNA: TGTGCCAGCAGCTTGTTGTCAGGGTCAACAGATACGCAGTATTTT

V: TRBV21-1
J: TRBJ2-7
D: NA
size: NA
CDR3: CASSKGSVEDPYEQYF
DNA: TGTGCCAGCAGCAAAGGATCAGTTGAAGATCCCTACGAGCAGTACTTC

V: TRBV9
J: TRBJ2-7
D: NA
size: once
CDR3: CASSPRSTGGQQYF
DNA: TGTGCCAGCAGCCCCCGAAGTACGGGGGGCCAACAGTACTTC

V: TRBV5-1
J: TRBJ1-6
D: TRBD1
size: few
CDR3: CASSYDRGNSPLHF
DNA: TGCGCCAGCAGCTACGACAGGGGAAATTCACCCCTCCACTTT

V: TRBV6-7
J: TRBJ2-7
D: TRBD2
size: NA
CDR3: CASSYLLLAGTYEQYF
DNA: TGTGCCAGCAGTTACCTGTTACTAGCGGGGACCTACGAGCAGTACTTC

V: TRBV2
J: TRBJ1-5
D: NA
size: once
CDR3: CASAGINQPQHF
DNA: TGTGCCAGCGCAGGGATCAATCAGCCCCAGCATTTT

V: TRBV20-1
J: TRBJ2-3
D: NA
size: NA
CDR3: CSASEAWTDTQYF
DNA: TGCAGTGCTAGTGAAGCGTGGACAGATACGCAGTATTTT

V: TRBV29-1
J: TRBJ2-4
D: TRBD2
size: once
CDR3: CSVTGGGRADIQYF
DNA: TGCAGCGTCACCGGGGGGGGCCGCGCGGACATTCAGTACTTC

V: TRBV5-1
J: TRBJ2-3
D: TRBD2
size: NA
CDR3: CASSLALAGVYKSDTQYF
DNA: TGCGCCAGCAGCTTGGCACTAGCGGGAGTTTACAAATCAGATACGCAGTATTTT

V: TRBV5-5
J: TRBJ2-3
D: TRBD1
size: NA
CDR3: CASSRHLRDRVLTDTQYF
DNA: TGTGCCAGCAGCCGCCACTTAAGGGACAGGGTTTTGACAGATACGCAGTATTTT

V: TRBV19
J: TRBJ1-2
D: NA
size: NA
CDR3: CASLLGAGMWYYGYTF
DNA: TGTGCCAGCCTCCTTGGGGCAGGGATGTGGTACTATGGCTACACCTTC

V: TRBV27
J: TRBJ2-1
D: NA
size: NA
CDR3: CASSLFASSSYNEQFF
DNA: TGTGCCAGCAGTTTATTCGCGTCTAGCTCCTACAATGAGCAGTTCTTC

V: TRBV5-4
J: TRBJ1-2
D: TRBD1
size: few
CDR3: CASSFDRVDYGYTF
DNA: TGTGCCAGCAGCTTTGACAGGGTTGACTATGGCTACACCTTC

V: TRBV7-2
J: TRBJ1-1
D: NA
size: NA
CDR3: CASSLKAGPNTEAFF
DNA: TGTGCCAGCAGCTTAAAAGCAGGCCCGAACACTGAAGCTTTCTTT

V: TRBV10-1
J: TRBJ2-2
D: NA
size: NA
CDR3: CASSERETGELFF
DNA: TGCGCCAGCAGTGAAAGGGAGACCGGGGAGCTGTTTTTT

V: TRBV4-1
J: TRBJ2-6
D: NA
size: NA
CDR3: CASTAGRGSGANVLTF
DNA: TGCGCCAGCACCGCGGGGAGGGGGTCGGGGGCCAACGTCCTGACTTTC

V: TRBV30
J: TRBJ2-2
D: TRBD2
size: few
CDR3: CAWSVGLAANTGELFF
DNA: TGTGCCTGGAGTGTGGGACTAGCTGCGAACACCGGGGAGCTGTTTTTT

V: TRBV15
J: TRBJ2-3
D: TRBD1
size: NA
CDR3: CATSRKDRWGSDTQYF
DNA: TGTGCCACCAGCAGAAAGGACAGGTGGGGATCAGATACGCAGTATTTT

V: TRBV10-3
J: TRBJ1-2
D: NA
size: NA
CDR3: CAIPSAGSGGYTF
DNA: TGTGCCATCCCCAGCGCAGGGTCAGGTGGCTACACCTTC

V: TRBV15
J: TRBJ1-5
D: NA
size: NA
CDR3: CATSRDLRPQHF
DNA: TGTGCCACCAGCAGAGATCTAAGACCCCAGCATTTT

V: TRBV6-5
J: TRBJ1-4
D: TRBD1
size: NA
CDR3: CASSNRGPNEKLFF
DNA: TGTGCCAGCAGTAACAGGGGGCCTAATGAAAAACTGTTTTTT

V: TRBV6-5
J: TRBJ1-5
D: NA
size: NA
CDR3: CASSSDSYPSNQPQHF
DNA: TGTGCCAGCAGTTCCGACAGCTACCCATCCAATCAGCCCCAGCATTTT

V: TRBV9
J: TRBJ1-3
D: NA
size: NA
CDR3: CASSVGGKTGNTIYF
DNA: TGTGCCAGCAGCGTAGGAGGCAAAACTGGAAACACCATATATTTT

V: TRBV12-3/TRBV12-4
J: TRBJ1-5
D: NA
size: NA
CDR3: CASSLRGYQPQHF
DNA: TGTGCCAGCAGTTTACGCGGATATCAGCCCCAGCATTTT

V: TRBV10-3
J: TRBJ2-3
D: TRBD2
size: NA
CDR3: CAISDERGGTDTQYF
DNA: TGTGCCATCAGTGACGAGCGGGGGGGCACAGATACGCAGTATTTT

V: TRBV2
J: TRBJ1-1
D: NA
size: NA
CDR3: CASSPMASGWRSEAFF
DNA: TGTGCCAGCAGTCCTATGGCTTCAGGGTGGCGGTCTGAAGCTTTCTTT

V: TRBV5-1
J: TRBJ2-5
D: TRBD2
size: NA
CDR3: CASSSGTSGQETQYF
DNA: TGCGCCAGCAGCTCCGGGACTAGCGGCCAAGAGACCCAGTACTTC

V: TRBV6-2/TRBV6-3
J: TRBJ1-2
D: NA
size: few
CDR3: CASSRGSNLVGYTF
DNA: TGTGCCAGCAGCCGAGGGTCAAATCTGGTTGGCTACACCTTC

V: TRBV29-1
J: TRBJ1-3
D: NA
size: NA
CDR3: CSVAAGAGNTIYF
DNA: TGCAGCGTCGCCGCGGGGGCTGGAAACACCATATATTTT

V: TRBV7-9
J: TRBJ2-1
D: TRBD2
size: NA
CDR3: CASSRRGRLAEQFF
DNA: TGTGCCAGCAGCCGACGCGGGAGACTAGCTGAGCAGTTCTTC

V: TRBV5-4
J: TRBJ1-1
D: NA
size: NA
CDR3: CASSPGGSPSLLNTEAFF
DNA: TGTGCCAGCAGCCCTGGTGGTAGCCCCAGCCTCTTGAACACTGAAGCTTTCTTT

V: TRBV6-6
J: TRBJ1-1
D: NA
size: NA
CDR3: CASRNRVVNTEAFF
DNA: TGTGCCAGCAGAAACCGAGTTGTGAACACTGAAGCTTTCTTT

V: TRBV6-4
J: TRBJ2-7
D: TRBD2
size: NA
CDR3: CASRVLGTSDSYEQYF
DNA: TGTGCCAGCAGGGTCCTCGGGACTAGCGACTCCTACGAGCAGTACTTC

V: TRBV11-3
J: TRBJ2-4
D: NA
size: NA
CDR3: CASSLVRGSIQYF
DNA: TGTGCCAGCAGCTTAGTCAGGGGCTCCATTCAGTACTTC

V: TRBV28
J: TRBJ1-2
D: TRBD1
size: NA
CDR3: CASRGQGTIYGYTF
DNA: TGTGCCAGCAGGGGACAGGGAACGATCTATGGCTACACCTTC

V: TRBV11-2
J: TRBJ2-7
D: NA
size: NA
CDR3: CASSLFGVSYEQYF
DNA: TGTGCCAGCAGCTTATTCGGGGTATCCTACGAGCAGTACTTC